This TCR beta chain is drawn from a study of T cells in Graves' hyperthyroidism and ophthalmopathy. Amplification targeted TCR beta CDR3 regions from RNA transcripts. The primer set for the first-round RT-PCR of the TCR CDR3 was HTBI. One entry per CDR3 protein, called by TCRdb with MiXCR from the multiplex PCR reads. The table lists around 390,000 distinct CDR3 sequences, about 15% of them singletons. The V end was cut by 5 bases, the J end by 6 bases, with 23 bases between. Germline V CDR1 and CDR2: SGDLS, YYNGEE. CDR3 length: 16 amino acids. The TCR was taken from a woman aged 25 to 39 with Graves' ophthalmopathy. This chain connects TRBV9 to TRBJ1-1; weak D call: TRBD1 (6 bases). The specimen sequenced was blood. The DNA of the CDR3 is TGTGCCAGCAGTCGAGGGGGAAGTCCCCCGCGAGCTGAAGCTTTCTTT. Its protein product is CASSRGGSPPRAEAFF.